These 25 T cell receptor beta chains share one sample of origin, sequenced in a study of regulatory T cells in long-lasting Graves disease. This sample's time point: persistent/refractory GD, antithyroid drugs over 5 years with positive TRAb. There was RNA extracted from PBMCs, and the TCR library was made from it. TCR beta libraries were built with iRepertoire HTBI primers and Arm-PCR of CDR3 regions. TCRdb independently ran MiXCR on the multiplex PCR reads; one entry per CDR3 protein. The sample contains more than 650,000 distinct CDR3 sequences, about 30% of which appear only once. The material was peripheral blood mononuclear cells (PBMCs), obtained when the disease was refractory, from a patient treated with antithyroid drugs. All receptors come from a female donor with Graves disease.

This rearrangement joins TRBV29-1 to TRBJ1-5; possible D gene TRBD1, 5 bases. V was cut by 4 bases and J by 4 bases, with 14 bases left in between. There are 14 residues in the CDR3. Germline V gives CDR1 SQVTM, CDR2 ANQGSEA. As DNA, the CDR3 is TGCAGCGTTGCGGGTAATGGGGGAAATCAGCCCCAGCATTTT. It encodes CSVAGNGGNQPQHF.

The chain is built from TRBV6-1 and TRBJ2-2, with D perhaps matching TRBD2 (5 bases). Trimming left V 4 bases short and J 7 bases short, with 10 bases between. Germline V gene sequence: CDR1 MNHNS, CDR2 SASEGT. This CDR3 has 13 amino acids. The chain's CDR3 is CASSVKEVGELFF. The CDR3 bases are TGTGCCAGCAGTGTTAAGGAGGTCGGGGAGCTGTTTTTT.

Only a few counts were recorded for this clonotype. The chain combines TRBV3-1 with TRBJ2-4; tentative D call: TRBD2 (6 bases). This CDR3 region has 15 residues. The V and J ends lost 1 base and 0 bases respectively, with 7 bases between them. The germline CDR1 and CDR2 sequences are LGHDT and YNNKEL (reference sequence). Written as DNA, the CDR3 is TGTGCCAGCAGCCAAGCGGGAGTAGCCAAAAACATTCAGTACTTC. This codes for CASSQAGVAKNIQYF.

This clonotype was observed a few times. V and J are TRBV30 and TRBJ1-5; D is unclear. CDR3 size: 14 residues. V lost 0 bases to trimming and J lost 5 bases, with 11 bases between them. Germline lookup yields CDR1 GTSNPN and CDR2 SVGIG (reference sequence). The CDR3 sequence: CAWSVRPTDQPQHF. The CDR3, as DNA: TGTGCCTGGAGTGTACGGCCTACCGATCAGCCCCAGCATTTT.

The rearrangement uses TRBV2 and TRBJ1-2; D not certain. The CDR3 runs 13 residues. The germline V gene encodes CDR1 SNHLY and CDR2 FYNNEI. The ends were cut back, 6 bases at V and 3 bases at J, with 11 bases in the middle. CDR3 sequence (DNA): TGTGCCAGCAGCTTAGTTGTCGACTATGGCTACACCTTC. Its translation: CASSLVVDYGYTF.

This clonotype was seen many times. This chain joins TRBV11-2 and TRBJ2-7; D possibly uses TRBD1 or TRBD2 (5 bases each). V shed 6 bases and J shed 3 bases, with 12 bases lying between them. The CDR3 sequence is 13 residues long. Germline CDR1 and CDR2: SGHAT and FQNNGV. For the CDR3, the DNA is TGTGCCAGCAGTTTGGGACCGAGCTACGAGCAGTACTTC. Its translation: CASSLGPSYEQYF. The whole variable domain, remainder taken from reference TRBV11-2 and TRBJ2-7, is EAGVAQSPRYKIIEKRQSVAFWCNPISGHATLYWYQQILGQGPKLLIQFQNNGVVDDSQLPKDRFSAERLKGVDSTLKIQPAKLEDSAVYLCASSLGPSYEQYFGPGTRLTVT.

This clonotype was detected only a few times. The chain recombines TRBV6-4 with TRBJ1-2; D is perhaps TRBD1 (5 bases). The V gene's germline CDR1 is MRHNA and CDR2 SNTAGT. CDR3 size: 15 residues. V was cut by 2 bases and J by 8 bases, with 18 bases left in between. In DNA, the CDR3 is TGTGCCAGCAGTGACCCAACCCTTGGGGCAGGAGGCTACACCTTC. This translates into CASSDPTLGAGGYTF.

V gene TRBV5-6 combines with J gene TRBJ1-1; 7 bases agree with TRBD1. CDR1 is SGHDT and CDR2 is YYEEEE in the germline V gene. This CDR3 is 11 amino acids long. V gave up 5 bases and J gave up 8 bases; unmatched junction bases: 3. CDR3 protein: CASRVTGEAFF. The CDR3 region has the DNA TGTGCCAGCAGGGTGACAGGGGAAGCTTTCTTT.

This clonotype was picked up a small number of times. The chain joins TRBV10-1 to TRBJ2-2, with 9 bases matching TRBD2. Trimming cost V 0 bases and J 4 bases; bases outside gene matches: 9. CDR1 and CDR2 from the germline V gene are WNHNN and SYGVQD (reference sequence). The CDR3 has 18 residues. The CDR3 DNA follows: TGCGCCAGCAGTGAGTCTCTTAGCGGGAGCCTGAGCACCGGGGAGCTGTTTTTT. Translated: CASSESLSGSLSTGELFF.

Many counts were recorded for this clonotype. V gene TRBV2 combines with J gene TRBJ1-2, with 10 bases aligning to TRBD1. The J segment lost 7 bases and the V segment lost 3 bases, leaving 8 bases of the junction unmatched. Germline V CDR1 and CDR2: SNHLY, FYNNEI. The CDR3 extends over 15 amino acids. The CDR3 spells CASSDIGTGAFGYTF. The CDR3 nucleotides read TGTGCCAGCAGTGATATAGGGACAGGGGCTTTTGGCTACACCTTC.

The sample holds a few counts of this clonotype. The rearrangement links TRBV20-1 to TRBJ1-1; unclear D gene. This CDR3 has 12 residues. CDR1 is DFQATT and CDR2 is SNEGSKA in the germline V gene (reference sequence). Between the trimmed V and J ends, which lost 3 bases and 7 bases, there was a span of 12 bases. The chain's CDR3 is CSASMGGSEAFF. CDR3 nucleotide sequence: TGCAGTGCTAGTATGGGAGGAAGTGAAGCTTTCTTT.

In its sample, this clonotype was seen many times. This chain joins TRBV2 and TRBJ1-2; 9 bases agree with TRBD1. CDR3 length equals 13 residues. Germline CDR1 reads SNHLY; CDR2 reads FYNNEI. V shed 8 bases and J 7 bases; nucleotides not matched to a gene: 8. The CDR3 DNA is TGTGCCAGCGGATGGGGACAGGGTATTGGCTACACCTTC. Its translation: CASGWGQGIGYTF. Combining the CDR3 with reference TRBV2 and TRBJ1-2 gives the whole variable domain EPEVTQTPSHQVTQMGQEVILRCVPISNHLYFYWYRQILGQKVEFLVSFYNNEISEKSEIFDDQFSVERPDGSNFTLKIRSTKLEDSAMYFCASGWGQGIGYTFGSGTRLTVV.

This clonotype was seen a few times. The chain is built from TRBV20-1 and TRBJ2-5, with unresolved D. The germline V and J ends were trimmed by 0 bases and 1 base, with 12 bases remaining between them. There are 15 residues in the CDR3. The germline V gene encodes CDR1 DFQATT and CDR2 SNEGSKA (reference sequence). CDR3: CSARDLSELQETQYF. Here the CDR3 DNA reads TGCAGTGCTAGAGATCTGTCCGAACTCCAAGAGACCCAGTACTTC.

The rearrangement joins TRBV11-2 to TRBJ2-4, with TRBD2 as a possible D gene (6 bases). There are 14 residues in the CDR3. Deletions cut 0 bases from V and 13 bases from J, with 16 bases between. CDR1 is SGHAT, CDR2 FQNNGV, per germline. The CDR3 region has the DNA TGTGCCAGCAGCTTAGAGCGGGACCCCCAATTGCAGTACTTC. Its protein is CASSLERDPQLQYF. The full variable domain, with the rest looked up from reference TRBV11-2 and TRBJ2-4, is EAGVAQSPRYKIIEKRQSVAFWCNPISGHATLYWYQQILGQGPKLLIQFQNNGVVDDSQLPKDRFSAERLKGVDSTLKIQPAKLEDSAVYLCASSLERDPQLQYFGAGTRLSVL.

This clonotype has a count of ten or more. The chain is built from TRBV6-1 and TRBJ1-1, with 9 bases identical to TRBD1. V was clipped by 7 bases and J by 1 base; unmatched bases: 7. The germline gives CDR1 MNHNS, CDR2 SASEGT. The CDR3 runs 15 residues. CDR3 loop: CASIDRGGGNTEAFF. The DNA of the CDR3 is TGTGCCAGCATTGACAGGGGGGGAGGGAACACTGAAGCTTTCTTT.

The chain has TRBV2 and TRBJ1-5; 7 bases agree with TRBD1. Germline V gene sequence: CDR1 SNHLY, CDR2 FYNNEI. The CDR3 length is 16 residues. Trimming took 3 bases from V and 7 from J; bases not matched to a gene: 12. The CDR3 DNA follows: TGTGCCAGCAGTGACTTTCAGGGGGGACCCGACCAGCCCCAGCATTTT. Residues: CASSDFQGGPDQPQHF.

The chain combines TRBV19 with TRBJ1-2; D is perhaps TRBD1 (5 bases). Trimming took 5 bases from V and 3 from J, leaving 13 bases between them. The germline gives CDR1 LNHDA, CDR2 SQIVND (reference sequence). This CDR3 contains 14 residues. The CDR3 reads CASSEPGSYYGYTF. The CDR3, as DNA: TGTGCCAGTAGTGAGCCAGGGTCATACTATGGCTACACCTTC.

J is TRBJ1-3 and V is TRBV29-1; 9 bases agree with TRBD1. CDR3 length equals 18 residues. The V gene end was trimmed by 6 bases and the J gene end by 0 bases; junction bases not matched to a gene: 15. Germline V gene lookup returns CDR1 SQVTM and CDR2 ANQGSEA. CDR3 region: CSVQEVWGQGPSGNTIYF. The CDR3 nucleotides read TGCAGCGTCCAGGAGGTCTGGGGACAGGGCCCCTCTGGAAACACCATATATTTT.

This chain joins TRBV20-1 and TRBJ2-1; TRBD2 matches at 9 bases. Germline V CDR1 and CDR2: DFQATT, SNEGSKA (reference sequence). The J segment lost 3 bases and the V segment lost 6 bases, leaving 9 bases of the junction unmatched. This CDR3 region has 15 residues. The CDR3 DNA sequence: TGCAGTGCAACGCCCGCGGGAGGGGACTACAATGAGCAGTTCTTC. Protein product: CSATPAGGDYNEQFF.

The V and J genes are TRBV19 and TRBJ2-7, with D possibly matching TRBD1 (7 bases). Germline V lookup: CDR1 LNHDA, CDR2 SQIVND (reference sequence). Trimming took off 8 bases at V and 4 bases at J, with 33 bases between the two ends. CDR3 length: 19 amino acids. The CDR3 DNA reads TGTGCCAGTCTCGGGACAGACGGATCGGAGGGAGAGACGGGTTACGAGCAGTACTTC. Amino acids: CASLGTDGSEGETGYEQYF.

The CDR3 spells CASSYHSQAYEQYF. The CDR3 DNA sequence: TGTGCCAGCAGTTATCATTCTCAGGCCTACGAGCAGTACTTC. The chain carries TRBV6-9 and TRBJ2-7; D unclear. Germline V gene data show CDR1 as MNHGY and CDR2 as SVAAGI. This CDR3 is built from 14 residues. V gave up 2 bases and J gave up 2 bases, with 10 bases separating them.

This chain connects TRBV29-1 to TRBJ1-1, with D unclear. The ends were cut back, 0 bases at V and 8 bases at J, with 16 bases in the middle. The germline V gene has CDR1 SQVTM and CDR2 ANQGSEA. The CDR3 sequence is 14 residues long. The CDR3 DNA reads TGCAGCGTTGAAGATACGAAAAGGAGATTAGAAGCTTTCTTT. Its protein product is CSVEDTKRRLEAFF.

This clonotype has a count of ten or more. The V gene is TRBV11-2, the J gene TRBJ2-7, with D hard to call. CDR1 SGHAT and CDR2 FQNNGV come from the germline V gene. Trimming stripped 1 base from V and 1 base from J, with 8 bases between. There are 14 residues in the CDR3. The CDR3 is CASSLAGRSYEQYF. CDR3 DNA: TGTGCCAGCAGCTTAGCAGGAAGGTCCTACGAGCAGTACTTC.

This chain links TRBV20-1 with TRBJ1-1, with D possibly TRBD1 on 6 matching bases. The CDR3 has 14 residues. Germline V CDR1 and CDR2: DFQATT, SNEGSKA (reference sequence). Between the trimmed V and J ends, which lost 0 bases and 1 base, there was a span of 9 bases. The CDR3 nucleotides are TGCAGTGCTAGAGACGGGACACGGAACACTGAAGCTTTCTTT. Translated, it gives CSARDGTRNTEAFF.

This clonotype was seen many times. The genes are TRBV5-5 and TRBJ1-4, with D possibly being TRBD1 (6 bases). This CDR3 contains 12 residues. V lost 4 bases and J 8 bases, leaving 9 bases between the germline ends. Germline V gives CDR1 SGHKS, CDR2 YYEKEE (reference sequence). The CDR3 nucleotides read TGTGCCAGCAGCCCCCAGGGGGAAAAACTGTTTTTT. It codes for CASSPQGEKLFF.